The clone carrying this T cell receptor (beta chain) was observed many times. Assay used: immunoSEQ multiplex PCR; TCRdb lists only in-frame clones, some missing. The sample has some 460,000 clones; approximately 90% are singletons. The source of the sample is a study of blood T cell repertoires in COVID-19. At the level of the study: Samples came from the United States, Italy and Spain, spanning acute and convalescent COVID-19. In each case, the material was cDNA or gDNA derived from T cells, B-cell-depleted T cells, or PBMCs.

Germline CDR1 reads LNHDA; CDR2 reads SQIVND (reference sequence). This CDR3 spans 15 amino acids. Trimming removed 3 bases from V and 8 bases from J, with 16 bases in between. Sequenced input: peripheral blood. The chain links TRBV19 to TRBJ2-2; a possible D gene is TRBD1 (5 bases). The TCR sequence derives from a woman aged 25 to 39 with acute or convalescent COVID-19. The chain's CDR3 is CASSIVQGITGELFF. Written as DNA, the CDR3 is TGTGCCAGTAGTATCGTCCAGGGAATAACAGGGGAGCTGTTTTTT.